The T cell receptor (beta chain) described here comes from a study of T cell changes during pregnancy in multiple sclerosis (dated by TCRdb to between 2018 and 2020). Turning to the overall study: The study looked at changes in the T cell repertoire across pregnancy in women with multiple sclerosis.

CDR1 and CDR2, per the germline V gene (reference sequence), are WNHNN and SYGVQD. Trimming costs V 5 bases and J 0 bases, and their ends lie 17 bases apart. Inclusive of the bounding cysteine and phenylalanine, the CDR3 is 17 residues long. Kept here is only the CDR3 DNA, which spans 51 bases and is read in frame from base 1. To note about this clone: Its antigen is not yet known. The sample holds no much larger clone one base away, and base qualities are not on file.

The library relied on the immunoSEQ multiplex PCR assay. TCRdb stores this immuneACCESS table with in-frame sequences only. Part of the clones is absent; in the studies checked, under half of the shortfall reflects unresolved V genes, and no reason is known for the rest. A total of about 59,000 clones appear in this sample, about 94% of them only once. 2% to 3% of the sample goes to the ten largest clones. Recombination connected TRBV10-1 to TRBJ1-3; a weak D assignment points to TRBD1 (5 bases agree). The material was CD8+ T cells from peripheral blood mononuclear cells, obtained after pregnancy. This TCR derives from a female donor with multiple sclerosis, enrolled in a pregnancy study. The CDR3 region: CASSPGFSALSGNTIYF. The DNA sequence follows: TGCGCCAGCAGTCCAGGGTTTTCCGCCCTCTCTGGAAACACCATATATTTT.